Sequencing of this TCR beta chain was carried out in a study of control samples from healthy donors and cancer patients. The method was immunoSEQ multiplex PCR; TCRdb's version includes in-frame clones alone and lacks a portion of them. This sample has roughly 130,000 clones, with more than 85% found just once. The table lists this clone with a count of one. Other DNA variants within this sample encode the same CDR3. Per the germline V gene, CDR1 is LNHDA and CDR2 is SQIVND (reference sequence). V lost 6 bases and J lost 10, with 18 bases in between. The length of the CDR3 is 13 residues. The TCR was taken from a man aged 50 or older with head and neck cancer. The sample consisted of PBMCs. V gene TRBV19 combines with J gene TRBJ1-2; D is uncertain. The CDR3 DNA is TGTGCCAGTAGCGGCTATGGCAGATTCGACTACACCTTC. It codes for CASSGYGRFDYTF.